The next 20 T cell receptor beta chains were all read from a single sample in a study of T cell responses to AZD1222 COVID-19 vaccine. The method was immunoSEQ multiplex PCR; TCRdb's version includes in-frame clones alone and lacks a portion of them. The repertoire holds 110,000 to 150,000 clones, with roughly 92% as singletons. The sample consisted of peripheral blood, taken on day 0 of AZD1222 vaccination. The receptors stem from an adult in good health.

The rearrangement links TRBV27 to TRBJ1-5; D is perhaps TRBD1 (6 bases). The ends were cut back, 4 bases at V and 7 bases at J, with 14 bases in the middle. This CDR3 is built from 14 residues. Germline V CDR1 and CDR2: MNHEY, SMNVEV (reference sequence). CDR3 amino acids: CASSSQGGGQPQHF. For the CDR3, the DNA is TGTGCCAGCAGTTCACAGGGAGGGGGGCAGCCCCAGCATTTT.

The CDR3 sequence is CASRRRTQDTQYF. Here the CDR3 DNA reads TGTGCCAGTAGACGGAGGACCCAAGATACGCAGTATTTT. The rearrangement uses TRBV6-5 and TRBJ2-3; a possible D gene is TRBD2 (5 bases). The V gene's germline CDR1 is MNHEY and CDR2 SVGAGI. Trimming removed 9 bases from V and 5 bases from J, with 15 bases in between. The length of the CDR3 is 13 residues.

The chain couples TRBV7-2 to TRBJ2-2; perhaps TRBD1 as D (6 bases). V was clipped by 5 bases and J by 4 bases, with 17 bases between them. The CDR3 is 16 residues long. The germline V gene has CDR1 SGHTA and CDR2 FQGNSA. The CDR3 protein is CASSPDRGVVTGELFF. The CDR3, as DNA: TGTGCCAGCAGCCCGGACAGAGGAGTGGTCACCGGGGAGCTGTTTTTT.

The V and J genes are TRBV11-2 and TRBJ2-7; perhaps TRBD1 as D (6 bases). The CDR3 is 16 amino acids. The V gene lost 5 bases and the J gene lost 2 bases, with 19 bases spanning the gap. CDR1 and CDR2 (germline): SGHAT, FQNNGV. This chain's CDR3 is CASSHQTGLSTYEQYF. The CDR3 nucleotides read TGTGCCAGCAGCCACCAAACAGGGCTTTCTACCTACGAGCAGTACTTC. Combining the CDR3 with reference TRBV11-2 and TRBJ2-7 gives the whole variable domain EAGVAQSPRYKIIEKRQSVAFWCNPISGHATLYWYQQILGQGPKLLIQFQNNGVVDDSQLPKDRFSAERLKGVDSTLKIQPAKLEDSAVYLCASSHQTGLSTYEQYFGPGTRLTVT.

V usage is TRBV5-4 and J usage is TRBJ2-2, with TRBD2 identical over 8 bases. CDR3 length equals 16 residues. CDR1 SGHNT and CDR2 YYREEE come from the germline V gene (reference sequence). V shed 4 bases, J shed 3 bases, and the junction held 8 bases outside the gene matches. The CDR3 loop is CASSPATSGDTGELFF. Written as DNA, the CDR3 is TGTGCCAGCAGCCCGGCAACTAGCGGAGACACCGGGGAGCTGTTTTTT. The full variable domain, rest sourced from reference TRBV5-4 and TRBJ2-2, is ETGVTQSPTHLIKTRGQQVTLRCSSQSGHNTVSWYQQALGQGPQFIFQYYREEENGRGNFPPRFSGLQFPNYSSELNVNALELDDSALYLCASSPATSGDTGELFFGEGSRLTVL.

The chain carries TRBV5-1 and TRBJ1-1; possible D gene TRBD1, 6 bases. Per the germline V gene, CDR1 is SGHRS and CDR2 is YFSETQ. There are 14 residues in the CDR3. The germline V and J ends were trimmed by 6 bases and 3 bases, with 15 bases remaining between them. The CDR3 DNA follows: TGCGCCAGCACCGTTATGGCAGGGGACACTGAAGCTTTCTTT. Translating gives CASTVMAGDTEAFF.

This chain links TRBV2 with TRBJ2-3, with D hard to call. Looked up from germline, CDR1 is SNHLY and CDR2 is FYNNEI. V dropped 1 base and J dropped 4 bases, with 3 bases sitting between them. The CDR3 contains 12 residues. CDR3: CASSEGADTQYF. CDR3 sequence (DNA): TGTGCCAGCAGTGAAGGGGCAGATACGCAGTATTTT.

V gene TRBV11-2 combines with J gene TRBJ1-4, with 9 bases that match TRBD1. The J segment lost 5 bases and the V segment lost 3 bases, leaving 4 bases of the junction unmatched. The CDR3 has 15 amino acids. Per germline, CDR1 SGHAT and CDR2 FQNNGV. The chain's CDR3 is CASSFPGTGNEKLFF. The CDR3 nucleotides read TGTGCCAGCAGCTTCCCCGGGACAGGGAATGAAAAACTGTTTTTT.

J is TRBJ2-5 and V is TRBV5-1; D not resolved. The germline V gene encodes CDR1 SGHRS and CDR2 YFSETQ. Trimming stripped 2 bases from V and 4 bases from J, with 9 bases between. This CDR3 is 13 amino acids long. Here the CDR3 reads CASSFDNPETQYF. The CDR3 DNA reads as TGCGCCAGCAGCTTCGACAACCCAGAGACCCAGTACTTC.

The chain uses TRBV5-1 and TRBJ1-1; 11 bases match TRBD1. The J segment lost 4 bases and the V segment lost 3 bases, leaving 2 bases of the junction unmatched. Germline assignment: CDR1 SGHRS and CDR2 YFSETQ. This CDR3 comprises 14 residues. CDR3 nucleotide sequence: TGCGCCAGCAGCTGGGGACAGGGGGGCACTGAAGCTTTCTTT. This sequence encodes CASSWGQGGTEAFF.

The chain carries TRBV9 and TRBJ2-1; D unresolved. The V end lost 0 bases, the J end lost 8 bases, and 12 bases lay between the germline ends. Germline CDR1 and CDR2: SGDLS and YYNGEE. The CDR3 runs to 14 residues. The CDR3 is CASSVDPSLDEQFF. The CDR3 DNA is TGTGCCAGCAGCGTAGACCCGTCGTTGGATGAGCAGTTCTTC.

The rearrangement joins TRBV10-3 to TRBJ1-1, with D possibly matching TRBD1 (5 bases). Trimming shortened V by 7 bases and J by 1 base, and 10 bases separated the two germline ends. Germline V gene data show CDR1 as ENHRY and CDR2 as SYGVKD. The CDR3 is 13 residues long. CDR3 amino acids: CAITFDRNTEAFF. In nucleotides, the CDR3 is TGTGCCATCACCTTTGACAGGAACACTGAAGCTTTCTTT.

The chain joins TRBV2 to TRBJ1-1; possible D gene TRBD1, 5 bases. Trimming cost V 2 bases and J 0 bases, with 13 bases left between them. This CDR3 spans 16 amino acids. Per germline, CDR1 SNHLY and CDR2 FYNNEI. Written as DNA, the CDR3 is TGTGCCAGCAGTGAAATTTGGGGGGTAGTGAACACTGAAGCTTTCTTT. It specifies CASSEIWGVVNTEAFF.

V is TRBV5-4 and J is TRBJ1-2; possible D gene TRBD1, 5 bases. The CDR3 covers 15 residues. With 0 bases removed from V and 4 bases from J, the gap between germline ends came to 13 bases. Germline V lookup: CDR1 SGHNT, CDR2 YYREEE (reference sequence). The CDR3 DNA reads as TGTGCCAGCAGCTTGGGGCAGGGTAGGAGCTATGGCTACACCTTC. Its translation is CASSLGQGRSYGYTF.

The table lists this clone with a count of one. The chain uses TRBV12-3 or TRBV12-4 and TRBJ2-7; possibly TRBD1 for D (6 bases). CDR3 size: 13 residues. Trimming took 5 bases from V and 3 from J, leaving 11 bases between them. CDR3 sequence reads: CASSLPGVYEQYF. The CDR3 region has the DNA TGTGCCAGCAGTCTCCCAGGGGTCTACGAGCAGTACTTC.

The chain joins TRBV7-9 to TRBJ2-7; the match to TRBD1 covers 8 bases. This CDR3 region has 15 residues. Germline CDR1 and CDR2: SEHNR and FQNEAQ (reference sequence). The V gene end was trimmed by 5 bases and the J gene end by 3 bases; junction bases not matched to a gene: 9. Here the CDR3 DNA reads TGTGCCAGCAGCCAGGGGGTGACAGGGGTCTACGAGCAGTACTTC. It encodes CASSQGVTGVYEQYF.

This clone was seen once. J is TRBJ2-7 and V is TRBV5-1; possible D gene TRBD1, 5 bases. Germline V gives CDR1 SGHRS, CDR2 YFSETQ. V shed 0 bases and J shed 4 bases, with 8 bases lying between them. The CDR3 covers 13 residues. The DNA of the CDR3 is TGCGCCAGCAGCTTGGAGCAGGGATACGAGCAGTACTTC. It translates to CASSLEQGYEQYF. Supplemented by reference TRBV5-1 and TRBJ2-7, the full variable domain reads KAGVTQTPRYLIKTRGQQVTLSCSPISGHRSVSWYQQTPGQGLQFLFEYFSETQRNKGNFPGRFSGRQFSNSRSEMNVSTLELGDSALYLCASSLEQGYEQYFGPGTRLTVT.

The genes are TRBV28 and TRBJ1-1; D gene unclear. This CDR3 is built from 13 residues. V was clipped by 6 bases and J by 2 bases, with 10 bases between them. Germline lookup yields CDR1 MDHEN and CDR2 SYDVKM. The CDR3 region is CASRSHQNTEAFF. The CDR3 bases are TGTGCCAGCAGGTCGCACCAAAACACTGAAGCTTTCTTT.

V and J are TRBV19 and TRBJ2-3, with 8 bases identical to TRBD2. Germline values: CDR1 LNHDA, CDR2 SQIVND (reference sequence). Trimming at V came to 5 bases and at J to 0 bases, leaving 4 bases not matched to a gene. The CDR3 totals 15 residues. DNA of the CDR3: TGTGCCAGTAGTGATAGCGGGACTAGCACAGATACGCAGTATTTT. It specifies CASSDSGTSTDTQYF.

V is TRBV12-3 or TRBV12-4 and J is TRBJ2-7; D call uncertain. The V and J ends lost 5 bases and 5 bases respectively, with 13 bases between them. CDR3 length: 13 residues. The CDR3 DNA sequence: TGTGCCAGCAGTCTCACCTTGGTCCACGAGCAGTACTTC. Translating it yields CASSLTLVHEQYF.